The T cell receptor beta chain described here comes from a study of blood T cells in healthy people across ages. Together with a sample-barcoded 5' primer, a J-beta primer mix was included in a second PCR lasting roughly 7 to 11 cycles. TCRdb reprocessed the 5' RACE reads via MiXCR and lists one record per CDR3 protein. This sample yields 1.4 million to 1.5 million distinct CDR3 sequences, of which approximately 40% are seen a single time; approximately 7.9% belongs to the top ten. CDR1 and CDR2 from the germline V gene are SGHRS and YFSETQ. The CDR3 consists of 14 residues. Trimming took 3 bases from V and 10 from J; bases not matched to a gene: 5. This clonotype was counted only a few times. The antigen remains unidentified. General study points: Calculation of diversity from one million T cells yielded estimates considered to be underestimates. Relative to aged donors, long-lived donors carried more naive CD4+ cells and displayed higher diversity. With naive T cell percentage, TCR beta diversity showed a strong correlation. With age, beta diversity per million T cells declined roughly linearly, significantly by around 43.

The chain combines TRBV5-1 with TRBJ2-1; 12 bases map to TRBD2. Sample: blood. The TCR comes from a woman between 18 and 29 years old in good health. The CDR3 region has the DNA TGCGCCAGCAGCTGGACTAGCGGGACGAGGGAGCAGTTCTTC. This codes for CASSWTSGTREQFF.